This T cell receptor beta chain originates from a study of shared clonotypes between healthy human individuals. Selected positively for CCR7 and CD45RO-negative, naive CD8 cells excluded terminally differentiated effector memory CD45RA+ cells. The assay was immunoSEQ multiplex PCR, and TCRdb's table has in-frame clones only and misses some. The sample yields hundreds of thousands of clones, 95% to 96% seen once. The specimen was naive CD8+ T cells sorted from blood. The receptor was isolated from a woman aged 30 to 39 in good health.

The CDR3 sequence: CSVGTGTEAFF. The CDR3 bases are TGCAGCGTTGGTACAGGGACTGAAGCTTTCTTT. This chain links TRBV29-1 with TRBJ1-1, with D maybe TRBD1 (6 bases). Germline lookup yields CDR1 SQVTM and CDR2 ANQGSEA. The CDR3 runs 11 residues. V gave up 4 bases and J gave up 5 bases, with 8 bases separating them.